These T cell receptor beta chains were read from a single sample in a study of blood T cell repertoires in COVID-19. Sequenced by immunoSEQ multiplex PCR; TCRdb stores in-frame clones only, minus some. This table has approximately 330,000 clones, 80% to 90% appearing once. Sequencing used PBMCs or T cells enriched from blood (not recorded which). These receptors all come from a woman aged 40 to 55 with acute COVID-19. CDR3s include the opening cysteine and the closing phenylalanine or tryptophan. A D gene is named only where the DNA matches it firmly. Part of the rows lack a size; the others show once, few, many or a class for expanded clones.

once - TRBJ1-1 TRBV2 CASSGGAEAFF TGTGCCAGCAGTGGGGGCGCTGAAGCTTTCTTT
- - TRBJ1-5 TRBV5-1 CASSLVGRSDQPQHF TGCGCCAGCAGCTTGGTTGGGAGGTCAGATCAGCCCCAGCATTTT
- TRBD1 TRBJ1-2 TRBV6-2/TRBV6-3 CASSRQGYYGYTF TGTGCCAGCAGCCGACAGGGGTACTATGGCTACACCTTC
once - TRBJ1-5 TRBV21-1 CASRGQSIRGYSNQPQHF TGTGCCAGCAGAGGACAGTCGATTCGAGGCTATAGCAATCAGCCCCAGCATTTT
- - TRBJ1-4 TRBV3-1/TRBV3-2 CASSQAGALISNEKLFF TGTGCCAGCAGCCAGGCAGGGGCGCTCATATCTAATGAAAAACTGTTTTTT
- - TRBJ1-1 TRBV10-3 CAITLSGGNTEAFF TGTGCCATCACCTTAAGCGGGGGGAACACTGAAGCTTTCTTT
- TRBD2 TRBJ2-1 TRBV11-2 CASSSRLAGGGNEQFF TGTGCCAGCAGCTCCCGACTAGCGGGGGGGGGCAATGAGCAGTTCTTC
- - TRBJ1-1 TRBV6-5 CASKFLGLENTEAFF TGTGCCAGCAAGTTCCTGGGCTTGGAGAACACTGAAGCTTTCTTT
- - TRBJ2-1 TRBV20-1 CSASGQGAASGRELAEQFF TGCAGTGCTAGTGGACAGGGGGCGGCTAGCGGGAGGGAGCTGGCTGAGCAGTTCTTC
- - TRBJ1-5 TRBV5-1 CASSPVSGVGQPQHF TGCGCCAGCAGCCCCGTTTCAGGGGTTGGTCAGCCCCAGCATTTT
- - TRBJ2-2 TRBV28 CASSLRDYNTGELFF TGTGCCAGCAGTTTGAGAGACTATAACACCGGGGAGCTGTTTTTT
- TRBD1 TRBJ1-2 TRBV5-1 CASSQGTGGRGYTF TGCGCCAGCAGCCAAGGGACAGGGGGACGTGGCTACACCTTC
- - TRBJ1-5 TRBV7-2 CASRGGGGNQPQHF TGTGCCAGCAGGGGAGGGGGAGGCAATCAGCCCCAGCATTTT
- - TRBJ1-4 TRBV6-6 CASSYSGEKLFF TGTGCCAGCAGTTACTCGGGCGAAAAACTGTTTTTT
- - TRBJ2-2 TRBV28 CATETTSTGELFF TGTGCCACCGAAACGACTAGCACCGGGGAGCTGTTTTTT
- TRBD2 TRBJ2-2 TRBV2 CASSQGTRTGELFF TGTGCCAGCAGCCAAGGGACTAGAACCGGGGAGCTGTTTTTT
- - TRBJ1-1 TRBV28 CASTRTANTEAFF TGTGCCAGCACCCGGACAGCGAACACTGAAGCTTTCTTT
- - TRBJ2-3 TRBV28 CASIRAGTDTQYF TGTGCCAGCATCAGGGCGGGCACAGATACGCAGTATTTT
- TRBD2 TRBJ2-7 TRBV19 CASSIGSSGVNEQYF TGTGCCAGTAGTATAGGCTCTAGCGGAGTTAACGAGCAGTACTTC
- TRBD1 TRBJ1-3 TRBV2 CASSEGTGGGGNTIYF TGTGCCAGCAGTGAAGGGACAGGGGGTGGTGGAAACACCATATATTTT
- - TRBJ1-6 TRBV5-6 CASSLVAGDSPLHF TGTGCCAGCAGCTTGGTGGCAGGGGATTCACCCCTCCACTTT
- - TRBJ2-7 TRBV28 CATLTDTSYEQYF TGTGCCACCCTGACAGATACCTCCTACGAGCAGTACTTC
few TRBD2 TRBJ2-2 TRBV19 CASGSGGARTGELFF TGTGCCAGTGGGAGCGGGGGGGCCCGGACCGGGGAGCTGTTTTTT
once - TRBJ2-2 TRBV27 CASSLTANTGELFF TGTGCCAGCAGCCTGACAGCGAACACCGGGGAGCTGTTTTTT
- - TRBJ2-7 TRBV29-1 CSVDVSSYEQYF TGCAGCGTTGATGTGAGCTCCTACGAGCAGTACTTC
- TRBD2 TRBJ2-1 TRBV15 CATSRGTSGVYEQFF TGTGCCACCAGCAGAGGGACTAGCGGGGTCTATGAGCAGTTCTTC
few TRBD1 TRBJ1-2 TRBV7-8 CASSPQGLSGYTF TGTGCCAGCAGCCCACAGGGGCTTAGTGGCTACACCTTC
- TRBD2 TRBJ2-7 TRBV19 CASSGTSAYEQYF TGTGCCAGCTCCGGGACTAGCGCCTACGAGCAGTACTTC
- TRBD2 TRBJ2-3 TRBV28 CASSSPTSVGTQYF TGTGCCAGCAGTTCCCCAACTAGCGTCGGCACGCAGTATTTT
once TRBD1 TRBJ2-2 TRBV2 CASSEGQGYTGELFF TGTGCCAGCAGCGAGGGACAGGGTTACACCGGGGAGCTGTTTTTT
- - TRBJ2-3 TRBV27 CASSLSGVDTQYF TGTGCCAGCAGTTTATCTGGAGTTGATACGCAGTATTTT
- - TRBJ2-5 TRBV10-3 CATLSIPGERETQYF TGTGCCACCCTATCAATTCCAGGGGAACGAGAGACCCAGTACTTC
- - TRBJ1-5 TRBV6-5 CASRVQNQPQHF TGTGCCAGCAGGGTACAGAATCAGCCCCAGCATTTT
- - TRBJ1-2 TRBV9 CASSVTDNYGYTF TGTGCCAGCAGCGTAACAGATAACTATGGCTACACCTTC
- TRBD1 TRBJ2-1 TRBV5-1 CASRTGTGRNEQFF TGCGCCAGCCGGACCGGGACAGGGAGGAATGAGCAGTTCTTC
- - TRBJ1-2 TRBV19 CASSISGRGSYGYTF TGTGCCAGTAGTATTAGTGGGCGGGGCAGCTATGGCTACACCTTC
- - TRBJ1-3 TRBV27 CASSFRSGYSGNTIYF TGTGCCAGCAGTTTCAGGTCAGGGTACTCTGGAAACACCATATATTTT
- TRBD1 TRBJ1-6 TRBV19 CASRQGALTYNSPLHF TGTGCCAGTAGACAGGGGGCATTGACCTATAATTCACCCCTCCACTTT
- TRBD1 TRBJ1-2 TRBV18 CASSRGTGPTANYGYTF TGTGCCAGCTCAAGGGGGACAGGACCCACAGCTAACTATGGCTACACCTTC
- TRBD1 TRBJ1-1 TRBV6-5 CASIYGTGVGAFF TGTGCCAGCATTTACGGGACAGGAGTGGGAGCTTTCTTT